Below, one TCR beta chain is given with its context. Its matching antigen is unknown. The CDR3 length is 12 residues. Trimming cost V 4 bases and J 12 bases, with 13 bases left between them. Germline V CDR1 and CDR2: WSHSY, SAAADI. The authors took one heparinised blood draw, averaging roughly 100 mL, from each donor. This sample was included in a study of beta chain features in type 1 diabetes. Findings of the study overall: Researchers cautioned that cDNA sequencing could over-represent cells with high TCR expression. Diminished insertions and augmented deletions at VDJ junctions characterized type 1 diabetes patients. PCR could preferentially amplify shorter templates, alike in patients and controls. TCRB CDR3s from Type 1 diabetes patients were moderately but significantly shorter in all four CD4+ subsets.

Every isolated RNA sample was fully reverse transcribed, so sequencing captured expressed TCRB transcripts. TCRdb's copy holds only in-frame clones and misses some; the assay was immunoSEQ multiplex PCR. The table lists more than 550,000 clones, over 12% of them singletons, with approximately 0.039% in the top ten. The gene calls are TRBV10-2 and TRBJ2-1; the D is unclear. Sequencing used naive CD4+ T cells from blood. This clonotype was obtained from a man aged 18 to 29 with type 1 diabetes. For the CDR3, the DNA is TGCGCCAGCAGTGGGACCGCTGTGGGGCAGTTCTTC. Amino acid sequence: CASSGTAVGQFF.